The present entry profiles one T cell receptor (beta chain) with its context. It lacks a known antigen. Base quality data are lacking; no much larger clone is found one base away. High-throughput TCRbeta CDR3 sequencing of frozen genomic DNA was performed by immunoSEQ, with PCR amplification, mapping, bias correction and internal controls included. Per the authors' processing: Only productive rearrangements were retained, with each unique TCRbeta sequence defined by its CDR3 nucleotide sequence together with its V and J gene. Donor-reactive sequences required at least 5-fold expansion in CFSE-low cells versus unstimulated pre-transplant cells and at least 0.01% frequency. Minimum frequency thresholds were set for each subject on the basis of the unstimulated sample with the lowest template count, so that a detection power of at least 90% was ensured. Jensen-Shannon divergence between the top 1000 TCRbeta sequences after and before transplant was used to measure repertoire turnover. Two-sided Fisher's exact tests were used to test for changes in the detection of donor-reactive sequences. Here the immuneACCESS table is served through TCRdb, limited to in-frame sequences with V and J called. Missing clones are a known gap in these copies; in checked studies unresolved V genes cover under half, and the rest lacks a known reason. The D gene and trimming were derived from the DNA, and the V and J assignments and clone size from that table. This sample lists roughly 40,000 clones; roughly 86% were detected once. Roughly 2.5% of the sample is taken by the ten largest.

The record originates from a study of T cell clones after liver transplantation (dated by TCRdb to between 2017 and 2020). Concerning the study at large: ITN030ST, the source of the samples, was a randomized trial that attempted immunosuppression withdrawal within 2 years of liver transplantation. Blood samples were collected pre-transplant, then pre-randomization ahead of withdrawal, and finally post-randomization once withdrawal had either been completed or failed. Until randomization at 12-24 months post-transplant, subjects were given standard immunosuppression, with no induction therapy. Tolerance was defined as complete immunosuppression withdrawal for at least one year with no rise in liver enzymes beyond twice the upper limit of normal. The studied cohort comprised 8 liver transplant recipients, 3 classified as tolerant and 5 as non-tolerant. Third party-reactive TCRbeta sequences were also identified from pre-transplant MLRs to serve as an antigen-independent comparator for donor-reactive sequences. Donor-reactive T cell clones were identified using TCRbeta sequencing after a pre-transplant mixed lymphocyte reaction and were then followed in post-transplant blood. Of the eight recipients, a few were HCV-positive, while the remaining recipients had been transplanted for non-autoimmune, non-viral indications. Findings and caveats that apply to the study as a whole: In a couple of subjects, low numbers of available donor cells limited the measurable donor-reactive repertoire. When repertoire turnover was taken into account, detection of donor-reactive sequences was significantly reduced in 7 of 8 subjects for CD4 and in 8 of 8 subjects for CD8. Since no allograft tissue specimens were available, donor-reactive T cells may have migrated into the graft instead of being deleted. A significant post-transplant decrease in circulating donor-reactive CD4 TCRbeta sequences was observed in most of the 8 subjects, irrespective of tolerance or HCV status. The conclusions were considered preliminary, being limited by small, heterogeneous patient numbers and non-standardized post-transplant time points. A greater decline was seen for donor-reactive sequences than for third party-reactive sequences, suggesting partial antigen-specific deletion unrelated to withdrawal success.

Trimming accounts for 3 bases at V and 7 bases at J, while the number of junction bases matched to no gene is 7. CDR1 and CDR2 are read off the germline V gene as MGHRA and YSYEKL. Measured from the cysteine to the phenylalanine, the CDR3 is 15 residues long. The read is trimmed to its CDR3 DNA, 45 bases read in frame from base 1. Unstimulated PBMCs, after thawing, were stained for CD3, CD4 and CD8 and then FACS-sorted into CD3+CD4+ and CD3+CD8+ populations. Randomization to immunosuppression withdrawal applied to every one of the 8 studied subjects. The Qiagen DNeasy Blood and Tissue Kit was used for isolation of genomic DNA.

The starting material was CD4+ T cells from blood, obtained 24 months after liver transplant. The sequence was obtained from a human patient who received a liver transplant. Following a transplant, some T cells may be graft donor cells, not patient cells. The chain joins TRBV4-1 to TRBJ2-2, with TRBD1 matching 8 junction bases. CDR3 sequence: CASSQTDREHGELFF. In nucleotide form, the sequence is TGCGCCAGCAGCCAGACGGACAGGGAACACGGGGAGCTGTTTTTT.